The sequence of this T cell receptor beta chain was determined in a study of CD8 T cells in Susac syndrome. This CDR3 comprises 12 residues. V shed 6 bases and J shed 8 bases, with 10 bases lying between them. The multiple sclerosis control cohort comprised treatment-naive individuals presenting with stable or active relapsing-remitting disease. This clonotype showed up just once. Random hexamers primed reverse transcription of about 0.45 to 1 ug RNA. TCRdb recomputed calls from the immunoSEQ multiplex PCR reads with MiXCR, one row per CDR3 protein. The table shows roughly 120,000 distinct CDR3 sequences, with 94% occurring only once.

The sample taken for sequencing was CD4+ T cells from PBMCs. The clonotype comes from a human donor with multiple sclerosis. The chain employs TRBV12-3 or TRBV12-4 and TRBJ1-4; tentative D call: TRBD1 (5 bases). The chain's CDR3 is CASRGESEKLFF. DNA of the CDR3: TGTGCCAGCAGGGGGGAGTCCGAAAAACTGTTTTTT.